A single sample gave rise to the 26 T cell receptor beta chains below, sequenced in a study of T cell responses to AZD1222 COVID-19 vaccine. Here immunoSEQ multiplex PCR was the method, and the copy in TCRdb shows in-frame clones only, minus some. The top ten clones hold about 1.4% of a sample with 80,000 or so clones, around 90% of them seen once. This material consisted of peripheral blood, taken on day 0 of AZD1222 vaccination. These TCRs come from an adult in good health.

This chain joins TRBV7-2 and TRBJ2-5; 14 bases agree with TRBD2. The CDR3 has 16 amino acids. With V trimmed by 5 bases and J by 2 bases, 4 bases remained unmatched. Germline assignment: CDR1 SGHTA and CDR2 FQGNSA. Here the CDR3 reads CASSKGLAGAQETQYF. The CDR3 bases are TGTGCCAGCAGCAAGGGACTAGCGGGGGCTCAAGAGACCCAGTACTTC.

This clone occurred once. The J gene is TRBJ2-7, the V gene TRBV3-1 (or the pseudogene TRBV3-2); D is ambiguous. V was cut by 3 bases and J by 6 bases, with 12 bases left in between. Germline CDR1 and CDR2: LGHDT and YNNKEL (reference sequence). The CDR3 spans 13 residues. CDR3 sequence reads: CASSQRSASEQYF. CDR3 DNA sequence: TGTGCCAGCAGCCAGAGATCCGCCTCCGAGCAGTACTTC.

In nucleotides, the CDR3 is TGTGCCAGCAGTTCATACGGGGATAGCAATCAGCCCCAGCATTTT. Translating it yields CASSSYGDSNQPQHF. This sequence joins TRBV28 and TRBJ1-5; D is undetermined. The CDR3 runs to 15 residues. Germline values: CDR1 MDHEN, CDR2 SYDVKM. Deletions cut 4 bases from V and 0 bases from J, with 10 bases between. Variable domain in full (rest from reference TRBV28 and TRBJ1-5): DVKVTQSSRYLVKRTGEKVFLECVQDMDHENMFWYRQDPGLGLRLIYFSYDVKMKEKGDIPEGYSVSREKKERFSLILESASTNQTSMYLCASSSYGDSNQPQHFGDGTRLSIL.

J is TRBJ2-3 and V is TRBV18, with 11 bases fitting TRBD2. V was pared by 0 bases and J by 14 bases, with 7 bases of the junction left unmatched. Germline CDR1 and CDR2: KGHSH and LQKENI. The CDR3 has 14 amino acids. In nucleotides, the CDR3 is TGTGCCAGCTCACCACCGACTAGCGGGAAAGATTCGTATTTT. As protein: CASSPPTSGKDSYF.

The rearrangement uses TRBV4-3 and TRBJ2-3, with 7 bases matching TRBD1. Germline V CDR1 and CDR2: LGHNA, YSLEER. The CDR3 is 18 residues long. V was pared by 0 bases and J by 0 bases, with 9 bases of the junction left unmatched. CDR3 residues: CASSQDLTRQGSTDTQYF. In DNA form, the CDR3 reads TGCGCCAGCAGCCAAGATCTTACTCGACAGGGTAGCACAGATACGCAGTATTTT.

The chain employs TRBV18 and TRBJ1-5; D gene ambiguous. Germline lookup yields CDR1 KGHSH and CDR2 LQKENI. V lost 3 bases and J lost 0, with 9 bases in between. The CDR3 loop spans 15 amino acids. The CDR3 is CASSPDRYSNQPQHF. In DNA, the CDR3 is TGTGCCAGCTCACCGGATCGGTATAGCAATCAGCCCCAGCATTTT.

The chain has TRBV19 and TRBJ2-1; weak D call: TRBD1 (5 bases). Trimming left V 6 bases short and J 6 bases short, with 21 bases between. The CDR3 spans 16 residues. Germline V gene sequence: CDR1 LNHDA, CDR2 SQIVND (reference sequence). CDR3 loop: CASSDRATGAFNEQFF. As DNA, the CDR3 is TGTGCCAGTAGCGATAGAGCGACTGGGGCCTTCAATGAGCAGTTCTTC. Supplemented by reference TRBV19 and TRBJ2-1, the full variable domain reads DGGITQSPKYLFRKEGQNVTLSCEQNLNHDAMYWYRQDPGQGLRLIYYSQIVNDFQKGDIAEGYSVSREKKESFPLTVTSAQKNPTAFYLCASSDRATGAFNEQFFGPGTRLTVL.

The V gene is TRBV7-8, the J gene TRBJ2-7; TRBD2 aligns across 9 bases. Germline CDR1 is SGHVS and CDR2 is FQNEAQ. Germline trimming cut 5 bases from V and 3 bases from J; bases unmatched to any gene: 5. The CDR3 contains 14 residues. CDR3 loop: CASSSYSGSYEQYF. The CDR3 DNA follows: TGTGCCAGCAGCAGCTATAGCGGGAGCTACGAGCAGTACTTC.

The CDR3 protein is CASSLDGRGTEAFF. In DNA form, the CDR3 reads TGCGCCAGCAGCTTGGATGGCAGGGGAACTGAAGCTTTCTTT. This chain links TRBV5-1 with TRBJ1-1; D possibly corresponds to TRBD1 (6 bases). Germline V gives CDR1 SGHRS, CDR2 YFSETQ. V was clipped by 0 bases and J by 5 bases, with 11 bases between them. The CDR3 has 14 residues. Full variable domain (rest looked up from reference TRBV5-1 and TRBJ1-1): KAGVTQTPRYLIKTRGQQVTLSCSPISGHRSVSWYQQTPGQGLQFLFEYFSETQRNKGNFPGRFSGRQFSNSRSEMNVSTLELGDSALYLCASSLDGRGTEAFFGQGTRLTVV.

Here the CDR3 reads CASSSDGNTGELFF. As DNA, the CDR3 is TGCGCCAGCAGCTCGGACGGGAACACCGGGGAGCTGTTTTTT. This rearrangement joins TRBV5-1 to TRBJ2-2; D uncertain. With 3 bases removed from V and 1 base from J, the gap between germline ends came to 7 bases. Germline V gene lookup returns CDR1 SGHRS and CDR2 YFSETQ. The CDR3 loop spans 14 amino acids.

V usage is TRBV6-5 and J usage is TRBJ2-5; D is unclear. This CDR3 is 11 amino acids long. V lost 6 bases to trimming and J lost 1 base, with 3 bases between them. Germline V gene lookup returns CDR1 MNHEY and CDR2 SVGAGI. The DNA of the CDR3 is TGTGCCAGCAGCGGCCAAGAGACCCAGTACTTC. This codes for CASSGQETQYF.

V usage is TRBV6-1 and J usage is TRBJ2-3; 15 bases are shared with TRBD2. The CDR3 extends over 18 amino acids. The germline V gene encodes CDR1 MNHNS and CDR2 SASEGT. V was clipped by 3 bases and J by 3 bases; unmatched bases: 7. CDR3: CASSDGLAGGPVTDTQYF. DNA for the CDR3: TGTGCCAGCAGTGACGGACTAGCGGGAGGGCCCGTGACAGATACGCAGTATTTT.

In this sample, this clone turned up once. This chain connects TRBV5-1 to TRBJ1-2; D gene uncertain. V was clipped by 0 bases and J by 3 bases, with 6 bases between them. Germline V gene data show CDR1 as SGHRS and CDR2 as YFSETQ. CDR3 length: 13 residues. This chain's CDR3 is CASSLAGDYGYTF. The CDR3 DNA follows: TGCGCCAGCAGCTTGGCTGGGGACTATGGCTACACCTTC. The variable domain in full, completed from reference TRBV5-1 and TRBJ1-2, reads KAGVTQTPRYLIKTRGQQVTLSCSPISGHRSVSWYQQTPGQGLQFLFEYFSETQRNKGNFPGRFSGRQFSNSRSEMNVSTLELGDSALYLCASSLAGDYGYTFGSGTRLTVV.

The CDR3 DNA reads TGTGCCAGCAGTTATGACAGGGCCACCTACGAGCAGTACTTC. Its protein product is CASSYDRATYEQYF. This chain links TRBV6-5 with TRBJ2-7; the match to TRBD1 covers 7 bases. The junction had 4 bases not matched to a gene; V was cut back by 3 bases and J by 2 bases. The V gene's germline CDR1 is MNHEY and CDR2 SVGAGI. This CDR3 spans 14 amino acids.

V is TRBV18 and J is TRBJ2-6, with no clear D. V was trimmed by 2 bases and J by 4 bases, leaving 6 bases between them. CDR1 KGHSH and CDR2 LQKENI come from the germline V gene. The CDR3 length is 14 residues. In nucleotides, the CDR3 is TGTGCCAGCTCACCAGGGGTCGGGGCCAACGTCCTGACTTTC. Translated: CASSPGVGANVLTF.

The chain joins TRBV1 to TRBJ2-3; whether TRBD2, the table's D call, matches the DNA was not checked. TRBV1 is given as a pseudogene. The CDR3 has 16 residues. The DNA of the CDR3 is TGCACCAGCAGCAACGGACTAGCGGGAGTTTCAGATACGCAGTATTTT. Amino acids: CTSSNGLAGVSDTQYF.

The chain uses TRBV6-2 or TRBV6-3 and TRBJ1-5; 7 bases agree with TRBD1. Germline V gene data show CDR1 as MNHEY and CDR2 as SVGEGT. The V and J ends lost 6 bases and 4 bases, in that order; junction bases with no gene match: 6. This CDR3 comprises 14 residues. The CDR3 DNA is TGTGCCAGCAGCCTCACAGGGGAAAATCAGCCCCAGCATTTT. Residues: CASSLTGENQPQHF.

This sequence joins TRBV2 and TRBJ1-5; 7 bases match TRBD1. The V and J ends lost 6 bases and 9 bases, in that order; junction bases with no gene match: 14. CDR3 length equals 15 residues. Germline loops: CDR1 SNHLY, CDR2 FYNNEI. CDR3 nucleotide sequence: TGTGCCAGCAGGATTGACCAGGGGGGATTCCCGCCCCAGCATTTT. It is translated as CASRIDQGGFPPQHF. Together with reference TRBV2 and TRBJ1-5, the CDR3 gives the full variable domain: EPEVTQTPSHQVTQMGQEVILRCVPISNHLYFYWYRQILGQKVEFLVSFYNNEISEKSEIFDDQFSVERPDGSNFTLKIRSTKLEDSAMYFCASRIDQGGFPPQHFGDGTRLSIL.

This chain links TRBV13 with TRBJ1-1; possible D gene TRBD1, 6 bases. CDR3 length: 12 residues. V dropped 1 base and J dropped 10 bases, with 10 bases sitting between them. Germline V gives CDR1 PRHDT, CDR2 FYEKMQ (reference sequence). The CDR3, as DNA: TGTGCCAGCAGCTTAGTCGGGGGGGCAGCTTTCTTT. It translates to CASSLVGGAAFF.

The rearrangement joins TRBV2 to TRBJ2-7; 9 nucleotides align to TRBD1. The CDR3 contains 14 residues. J was trimmed by 2 bases and V by 10 bases; bases with no gene match: 9. Looked up from germline, CDR1 is SNHLY and CDR2 is FYNNEI. CDR3 bases: TGTGCCACGGAAAAAGGGACAGGGACCTACGAGCAGTACTTC. It specifies CATEKGTGTYEQYF.

This chain uses TRBV18 with TRBJ1-5, with D possibly matching TRBD1 (5 bases). Trimming shortened V by 4 bases and J by 0 bases, and 16 bases separated the two germline ends. CDR3 length: 17 amino acids. Germline V gene sequence: CDR1 KGHSH, CDR2 LQKENI. The CDR3 spells CASSLRDRGYSNQPQHF. CDR3 coding DNA: TGTGCCAGCTCACTACGGGACCGAGGATATAGCAATCAGCCCCAGCATTTT.

Here the CDR3 DNA reads TGTGCCAGCAGCTTCCTTCGGACTAGCGGAGTCACAGATACGCAGTATTTT. This encodes CASSFLRTSGVTDTQYF. The rearrangement joins TRBV7-3 to TRBJ2-3; 10 bases fit TRBD2. Germline lookup yields CDR1 SGHTA and CDR2 FQGTGA. With 3 bases clipped from V and 2 bases from J, the junction kept 8 bases outside the gene matches. The CDR3 sequence is 17 residues long.

The table lists this clone with a few counts. The chain uses TRBV6-4 and TRBJ1-1; TRBD1 might be the D (5 bases). Germline values: CDR1 MRHNA, CDR2 SNTAGT. The CDR3 runs 14 residues. V dropped 0 bases and J dropped 2 bases, with 7 bases sitting between them. The CDR3 loop is CASSDSGENTEAFF. The DNA of the CDR3 is TGTGCCAGCAGTGACTCAGGGGAAAACACTGAAGCTTTCTTT.

This clone appeared a single time. The V call is TRBV20-1, the J call TRBJ2-7, with D possibly matching TRBD2 (5 bases). Germline lookup yields CDR1 DFQATT and CDR2 SNEGSKA (reference sequence). There are 11 residues in the CDR3. Trimming cost V 3 bases and J 6 bases, with 9 bases left between them. CDR3 region: CSASEGSEQYF. The DNA for the CDR3 is TGCAGTGCTAGTGAAGGGAGCGAGCAGTACTTC.

The genes are TRBV18 and TRBJ1-2, with TRBD1 as a possible D gene (6 bases). Per germline, CDR1 KGHSH and CDR2 LQKENI. CDR3 size: 14 residues. V lost 0 bases and J 4 bases, leaving 9 bases between the germline ends. CDR3 sequence (DNA): TGTGCCAGCTCACCACCCTCAGGGGTCTATGGCTACACCTTC. Protein: CASSPPSGVYGYTF.

The chain uses TRBV5-6 and TRBJ1-1, with TRBD1 matching over 9 bases. After removal of 3 bases from V and 6 bases from J, the junction contained 9 bases not matched to a gene. The germline gives CDR1 SGHDT, CDR2 YYEEEE. The CDR3 has 15 amino acids. CDR3 amino acids: CASSSYRGRRPEAFF. The CDR3 DNA sequence: TGTGCCAGCAGCTCGTACAGGGGGCGCCGACCTGAAGCTTTCTTT.